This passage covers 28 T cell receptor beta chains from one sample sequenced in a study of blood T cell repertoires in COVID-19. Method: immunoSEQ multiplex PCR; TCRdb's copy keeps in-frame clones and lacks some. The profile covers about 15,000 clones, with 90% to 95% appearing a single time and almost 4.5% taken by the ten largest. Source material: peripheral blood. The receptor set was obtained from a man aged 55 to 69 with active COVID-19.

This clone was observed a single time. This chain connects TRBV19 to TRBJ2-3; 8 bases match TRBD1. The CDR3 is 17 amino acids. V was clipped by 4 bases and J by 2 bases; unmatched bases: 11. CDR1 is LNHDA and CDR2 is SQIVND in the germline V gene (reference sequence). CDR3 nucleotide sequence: TGTGCCAGTAGTAGCGAACGGACAGGGCAGGTCACAGATACGCAGTATTTT. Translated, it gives CASSSERTGQVTDTQYF.

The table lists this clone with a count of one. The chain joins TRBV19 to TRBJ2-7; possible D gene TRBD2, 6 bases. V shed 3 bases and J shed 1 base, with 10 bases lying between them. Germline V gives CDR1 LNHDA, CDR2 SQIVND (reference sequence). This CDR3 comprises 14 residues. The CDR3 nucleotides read TGTGCCAGTAGTATGGGGGGTACTTCCTACGAGCAGTACTTC. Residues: CASSMGGTSYEQYF. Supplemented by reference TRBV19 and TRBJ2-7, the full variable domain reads DGGITQSPKYLFRKEGQNVTLSCEQNLNHDAMYWYRQDPGQGLRLIYYSQIVNDFQKGDIAEGYSVSREKKESFPLTVTSAQKNPTAFYLCASSMGGTSYEQYFGPGTRLTVT.

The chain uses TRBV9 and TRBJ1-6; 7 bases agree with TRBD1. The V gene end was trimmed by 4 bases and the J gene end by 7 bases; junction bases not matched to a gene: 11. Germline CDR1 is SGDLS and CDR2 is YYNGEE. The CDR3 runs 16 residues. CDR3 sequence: CASSYYRDSLNSPLHF. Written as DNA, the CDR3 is TGTGCCAGCAGCTACTACCGGGACAGTTTAAATTCACCCCTCCACTTT.

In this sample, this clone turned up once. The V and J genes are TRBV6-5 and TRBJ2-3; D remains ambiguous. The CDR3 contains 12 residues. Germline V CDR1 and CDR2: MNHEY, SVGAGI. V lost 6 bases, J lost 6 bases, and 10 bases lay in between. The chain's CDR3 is CASSLDGDTQYF. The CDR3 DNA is TGTGCCAGCAGCTTAGACGGGGATACGCAGTATTTT.

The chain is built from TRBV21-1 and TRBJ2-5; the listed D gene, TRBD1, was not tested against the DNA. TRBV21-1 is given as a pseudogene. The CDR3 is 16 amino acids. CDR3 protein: CASSKDSTGLPETQYF. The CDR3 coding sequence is TGTGCCAGCAGCAAAGATTCCACAGGTTTACCAGAGACCCAGTACTTC.

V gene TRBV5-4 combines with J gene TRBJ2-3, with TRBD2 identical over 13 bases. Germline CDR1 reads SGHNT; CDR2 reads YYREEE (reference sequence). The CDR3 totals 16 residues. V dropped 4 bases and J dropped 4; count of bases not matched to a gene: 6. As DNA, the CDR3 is TGTGCCAGCAGCAAAGGACTAGCGGGGGTTTCAGATACGCAGTATTTT. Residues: CASSKGLAGVSDTQYF.

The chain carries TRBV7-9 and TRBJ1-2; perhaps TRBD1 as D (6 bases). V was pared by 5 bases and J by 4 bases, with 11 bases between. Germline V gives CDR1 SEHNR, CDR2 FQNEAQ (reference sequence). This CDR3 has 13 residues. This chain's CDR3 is CASSRTGPYGYTF. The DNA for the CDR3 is TGTGCCAGCAGCCGTACAGGGCCCTATGGCTACACCTTC.

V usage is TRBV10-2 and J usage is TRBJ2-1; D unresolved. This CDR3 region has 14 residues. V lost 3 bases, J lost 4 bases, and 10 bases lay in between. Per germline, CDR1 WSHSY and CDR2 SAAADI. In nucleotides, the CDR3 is TGCGCCAGCAGTGATCTCTCGCGTTACAATGAGCAGTTCTTC. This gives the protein CASSDLSRYNEQFF.

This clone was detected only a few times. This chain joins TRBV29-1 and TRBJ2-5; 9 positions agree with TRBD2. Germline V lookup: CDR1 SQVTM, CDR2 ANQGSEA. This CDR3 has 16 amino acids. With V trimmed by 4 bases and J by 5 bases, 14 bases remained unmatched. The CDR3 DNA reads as TGCAGCGTTGGTCGCCCACTAGCGGGTAAAACGGAGACCCAGTACTTC. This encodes CSVGRPLAGKTETQYF.

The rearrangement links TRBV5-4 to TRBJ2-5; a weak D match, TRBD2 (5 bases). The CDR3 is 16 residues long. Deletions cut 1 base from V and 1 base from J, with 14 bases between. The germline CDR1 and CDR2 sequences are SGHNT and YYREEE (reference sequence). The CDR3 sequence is CASSLRRGIFQETQYF. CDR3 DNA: TGTGCCAGCAGCTTGAGACGGGGAATATTCCAAGAGACCCAGTACTTC.

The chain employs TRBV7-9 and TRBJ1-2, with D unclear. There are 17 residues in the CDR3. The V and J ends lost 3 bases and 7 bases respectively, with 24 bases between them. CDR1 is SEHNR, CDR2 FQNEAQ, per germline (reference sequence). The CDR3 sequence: CASSFANSGGILSGYTF. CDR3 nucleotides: TGTGCCAGCAGCTTTGCGAACAGCGGCGGAATTTTAAGTGGCTACACCTTC.

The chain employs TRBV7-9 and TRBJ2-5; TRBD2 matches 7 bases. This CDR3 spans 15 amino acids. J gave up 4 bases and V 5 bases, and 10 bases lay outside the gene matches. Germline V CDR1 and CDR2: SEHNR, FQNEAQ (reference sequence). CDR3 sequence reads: CASSPKLASGETQYF. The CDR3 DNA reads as TGTGCCAGCAGCCCTAAACTAGCGTCGGGAGAGACCCAGTACTTC.

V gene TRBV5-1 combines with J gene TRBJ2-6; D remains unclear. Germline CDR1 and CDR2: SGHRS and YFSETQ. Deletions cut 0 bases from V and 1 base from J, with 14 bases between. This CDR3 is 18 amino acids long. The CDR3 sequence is CASSLAPRRRSGANVLTF. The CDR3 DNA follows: TGCGCCAGCAGCTTGGCCCCCCGCAGGCGATCTGGGGCCAACGTCCTGACTTTC.

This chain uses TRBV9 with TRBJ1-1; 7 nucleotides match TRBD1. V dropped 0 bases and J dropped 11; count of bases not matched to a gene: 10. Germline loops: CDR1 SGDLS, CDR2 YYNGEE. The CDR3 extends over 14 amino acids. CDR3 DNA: TGTGCCAGCAGCGTAGAAGGGACAGTCGATGGGGCTTTCTTT. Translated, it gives CASSVEGTVDGAFF.

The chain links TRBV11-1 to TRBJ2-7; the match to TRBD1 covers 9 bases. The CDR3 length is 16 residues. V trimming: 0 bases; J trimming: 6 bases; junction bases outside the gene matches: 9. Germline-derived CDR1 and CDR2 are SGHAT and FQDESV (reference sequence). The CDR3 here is CASSLAPGQGIGEQYF. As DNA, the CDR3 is TGTGCCAGCAGCTTAGCGCCGGGACAGGGCATTGGCGAGCAGTACTTC. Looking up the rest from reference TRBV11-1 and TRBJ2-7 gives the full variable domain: EAEVAQSPRYKITEKSQAVAFWCDPISGHATLYWYRQILGQGPELLVQFQDESVVDDSQLPKDRFSAERLKGVDSTLKIQPAELGDSAMYLCASSLAPGQGIGEQYFGPGTRLTVT.

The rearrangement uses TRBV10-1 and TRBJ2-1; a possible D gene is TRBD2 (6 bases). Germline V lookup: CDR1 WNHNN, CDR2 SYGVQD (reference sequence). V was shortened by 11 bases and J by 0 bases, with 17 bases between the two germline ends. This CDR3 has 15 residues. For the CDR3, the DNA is TGCGCCGTCTCGGCGGGACCCGGCTCCTACAATGAGCAGTTCTTC. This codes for CAVSAGPGSYNEQFF.

In nucleotides, the CDR3 is TGCGCCAGCAGCTTGGGAACAGGGGTAGCCTACAATGAGCAGTTCTTC. It specifies CASSLGTGVAYNEQFF. The chain has TRBV5-1 and TRBJ2-1; 7 bases are shared with TRBD1. The CDR3 runs 16 residues. The junction had 5 bases not matched to a gene; V was cut back by 0 bases and J by 2 bases. CDR1 and CDR2 from the germline V gene are SGHRS and YFSETQ. Filled out from reference TRBV5-1 and TRBJ2-1, the complete variable domain reads KAGVTQTPRYLIKTRGQQVTLSCSPISGHRSVSWYQQTPGQGLQFLFEYFSETQRNKGNFPGRFSGRQFSNSRSEMNVSTLELGDSALYLCASSLGTGVAYNEQFFGPGTRLTVL.

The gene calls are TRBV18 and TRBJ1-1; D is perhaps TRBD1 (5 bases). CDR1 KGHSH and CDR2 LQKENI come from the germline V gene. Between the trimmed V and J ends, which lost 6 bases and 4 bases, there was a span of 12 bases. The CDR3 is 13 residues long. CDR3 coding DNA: TGTGCCAGCTCCCGGGGGTCCGGCACTGAAGCTTTCTTT. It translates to CASSRGSGTEAFF. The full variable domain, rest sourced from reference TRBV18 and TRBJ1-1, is NAGVMQNPRHLVRRRGQEARLRCSPMKGHSHVYWYRQLPEEGLKFMVYLQKENIIDESGMPKERFSAEFPKEGPSILRIQQVVRGDSAAYFCASSRGSGTEAFFGQGTRLTVV.

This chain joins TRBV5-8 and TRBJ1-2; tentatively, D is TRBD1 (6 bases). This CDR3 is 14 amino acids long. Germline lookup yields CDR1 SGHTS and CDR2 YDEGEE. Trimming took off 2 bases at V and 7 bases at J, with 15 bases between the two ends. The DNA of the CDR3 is TGTGCCAGCAGCTTCACAGGGATGCCTGGTGGCTACACCTTC. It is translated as CASSFTGMPGGYTF.

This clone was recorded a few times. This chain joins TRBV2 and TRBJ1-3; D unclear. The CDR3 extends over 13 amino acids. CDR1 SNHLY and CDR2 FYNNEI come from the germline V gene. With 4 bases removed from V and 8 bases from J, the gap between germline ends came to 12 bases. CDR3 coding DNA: TGTGCCAGCAGTGGCCCTCTTGAGGACACCATATATTTT. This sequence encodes CASSGPLEDTIYF.

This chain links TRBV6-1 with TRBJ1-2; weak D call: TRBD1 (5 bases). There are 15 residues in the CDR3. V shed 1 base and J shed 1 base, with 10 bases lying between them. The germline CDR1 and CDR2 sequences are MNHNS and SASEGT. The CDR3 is CASSEGPGGNYGYTF. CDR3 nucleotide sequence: TGTGCCAGCAGTGAAGGTCCGGGGGGTAACTATGGCTACACCTTC.

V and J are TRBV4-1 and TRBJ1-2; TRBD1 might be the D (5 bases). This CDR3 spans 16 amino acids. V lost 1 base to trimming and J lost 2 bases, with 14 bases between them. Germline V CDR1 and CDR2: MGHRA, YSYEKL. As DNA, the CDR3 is TGCGCCAGCAGCCAAGTCCGGGGGGGGGTAAACTATGGCTACACCTTC. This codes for CASSQVRGGVNYGYTF.

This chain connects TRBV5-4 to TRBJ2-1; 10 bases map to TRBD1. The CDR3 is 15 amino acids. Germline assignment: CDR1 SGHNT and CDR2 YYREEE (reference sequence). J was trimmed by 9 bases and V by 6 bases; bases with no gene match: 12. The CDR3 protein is CASTLFTTGGREQFF. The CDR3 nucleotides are TGTGCCAGCACCTTATTTACGACAGGGGGCCGTGAGCAGTTCTTC.

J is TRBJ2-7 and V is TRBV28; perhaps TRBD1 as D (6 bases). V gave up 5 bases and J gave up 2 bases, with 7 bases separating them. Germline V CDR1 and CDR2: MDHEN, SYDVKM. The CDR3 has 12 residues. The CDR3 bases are TGTGCCAGCAGTGGACAGCCCTACGAGCAGTACGTC. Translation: CASSGQPYEQYV.

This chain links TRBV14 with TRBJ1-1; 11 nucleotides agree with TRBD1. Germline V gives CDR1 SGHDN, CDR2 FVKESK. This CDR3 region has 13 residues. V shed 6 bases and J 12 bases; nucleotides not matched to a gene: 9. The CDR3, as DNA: TGTGCCAGCAGACCCGGGACAGGGGGAGAGACTTTCTTT. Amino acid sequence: CASRPGTGGETFF.

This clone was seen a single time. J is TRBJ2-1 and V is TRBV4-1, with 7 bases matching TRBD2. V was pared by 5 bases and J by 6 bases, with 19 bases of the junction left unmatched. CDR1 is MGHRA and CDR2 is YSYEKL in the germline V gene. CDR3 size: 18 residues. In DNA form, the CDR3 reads TGCGCCAGCAGCTCTACCGGGGGGAGGATAGGTACATTCAATGAGCAGTTCTTC. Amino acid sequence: CASSSTGGRIGTFNEQFF.

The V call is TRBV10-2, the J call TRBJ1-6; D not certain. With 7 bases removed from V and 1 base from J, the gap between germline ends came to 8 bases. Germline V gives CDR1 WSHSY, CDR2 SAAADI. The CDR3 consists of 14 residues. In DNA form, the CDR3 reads TGCGCCAGCACTCACAGATCCTATAATTCACCCCTCCACTTT. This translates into CASTHRSYNSPLHF.

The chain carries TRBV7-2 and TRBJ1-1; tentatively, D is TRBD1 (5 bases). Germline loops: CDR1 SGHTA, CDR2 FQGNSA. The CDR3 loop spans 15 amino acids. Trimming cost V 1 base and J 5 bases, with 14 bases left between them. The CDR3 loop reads CASSLGSGMRTEAFF. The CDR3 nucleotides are TGTGCCAGCAGCTTAGGATCAGGGATGCGGACTGAAGCTTTCTTT.